This T cell receptor (beta chain) appears in the sequencing data of a study of blood T cell repertoires in COVID-19. Overall study: COVID-19 samples collected from the United States, Italy and Spain covered acute and convalescent phases. PBMCs, B-cell-depleted T cells, or T cells were the source of the cDNA or gDNA that made up the material.

As originally analysed: Using reference gene primer amplification, nucleated cell counts were estimated. Clones were sequenced by immunoSEQ multiplex PCR, and TCRdb holds only the in-frame ones, with some missing. V, J and clone size are those of that table, while D and trimming were read from the DNA. The sample holds more than 55,000 clones; about 80% are singletons and the top ten take 25% to 35%. Germline CDR1 is MNHEY and CDR2 is SMNVEV (reference sequence). Trimming removed 5 bases at V and 3 bases at J, with 12 bases between. This CDR3 spans 14 amino acids. The genes are TRBV27 and TRBJ2-3, with D perhaps TRBD1 (6 bases). Sequenced material: peripheral blood. The receptor was isolated from a human donor in a cohort sampled during active COVID-19. The chain's CDR3 is CASSRLQGTDTQYF. The CDR3 DNA reads TGTGCCAGCAGTCGCCTACAGGGAACAGATACGCAGTATTTT.